The present entry profiles one T cell receptor beta chain with its context. The antigen is not known. The CDR3 has 17 amino acids. Trimming removed 0 bases at V and 3 bases at J, with 17 bases between. CDR1 and CDR2 (germline): SGHVS, FQNEAQ. The data were produced by immunoSEQ multiplex PCR, yet TCRdb's version contains in-frame clones alone and is incomplete. The table has around 18,000 clones, around 69% seen once. These data come from a study of neoadjuvant anti-PD-1 for oral cavity cancer. Study-level results: PBMC Gini-index clonality exceeded responders' in non-responders post-nivolumab.

Blood cells were analyzed directly, without culture or expansion. The material was PBMCs, obtained before nivolumab (anti-PD-1) treatment. This rearrangement joins TRBV7-8 to TRBJ1-1, with TRBD1 as a possible D gene (5 bases). This clonotype was obtained from a person between 40 and 85 years old with oral cavity squamous cell carcinoma. The CDR3 loop is CASSLAVSPGLDTEAFF. The CDR3 nucleotides read TGTGCCAGCAGCTTAGCTGTCTCTCCAGGGTTGGACACTGAAGCTTTCTTT.